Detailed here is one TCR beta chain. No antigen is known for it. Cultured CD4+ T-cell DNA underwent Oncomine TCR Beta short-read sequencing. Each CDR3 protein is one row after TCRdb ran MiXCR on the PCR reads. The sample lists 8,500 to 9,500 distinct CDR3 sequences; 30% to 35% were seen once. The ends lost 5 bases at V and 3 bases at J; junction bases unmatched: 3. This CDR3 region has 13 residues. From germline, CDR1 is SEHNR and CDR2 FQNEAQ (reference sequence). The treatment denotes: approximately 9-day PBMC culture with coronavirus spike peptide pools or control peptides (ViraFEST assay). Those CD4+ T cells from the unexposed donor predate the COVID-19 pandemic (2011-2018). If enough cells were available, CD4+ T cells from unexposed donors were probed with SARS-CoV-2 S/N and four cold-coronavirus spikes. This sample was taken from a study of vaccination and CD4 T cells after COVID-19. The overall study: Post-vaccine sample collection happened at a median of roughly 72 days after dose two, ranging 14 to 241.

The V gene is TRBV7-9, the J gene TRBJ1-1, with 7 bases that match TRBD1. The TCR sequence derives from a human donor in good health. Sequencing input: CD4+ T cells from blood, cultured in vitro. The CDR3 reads CASSQTGDTEAFF. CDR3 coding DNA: TGTGCCAGCAGCCAAACAGGGGACACTGAAGCTTTCTTT. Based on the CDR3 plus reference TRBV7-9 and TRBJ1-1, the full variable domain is DTGVSQNPRHKITKRGQNVTFRCDPISEHNRLYWYRQTLGQGPEFLTYFQNEAQLEKSRLLSDRFSAERPKGSFSTLEIQRTEQGDSAMYLCASSQTGDTEAFFGQGTRLTVV.